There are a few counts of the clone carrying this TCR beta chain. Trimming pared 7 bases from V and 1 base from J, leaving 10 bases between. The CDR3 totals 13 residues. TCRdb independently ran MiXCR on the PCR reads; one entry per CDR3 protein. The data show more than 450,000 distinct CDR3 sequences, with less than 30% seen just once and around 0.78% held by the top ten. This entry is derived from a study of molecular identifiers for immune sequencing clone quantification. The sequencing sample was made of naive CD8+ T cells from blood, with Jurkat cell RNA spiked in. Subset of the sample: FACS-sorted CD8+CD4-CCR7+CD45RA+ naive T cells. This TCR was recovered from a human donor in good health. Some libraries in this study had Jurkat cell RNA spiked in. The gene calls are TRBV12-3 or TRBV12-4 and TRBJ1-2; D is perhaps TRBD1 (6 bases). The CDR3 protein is CASTPDSNYGYTF. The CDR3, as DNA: TGTGCCAGCACTCCGGACAGTAACTATGGCTACACCTTC.